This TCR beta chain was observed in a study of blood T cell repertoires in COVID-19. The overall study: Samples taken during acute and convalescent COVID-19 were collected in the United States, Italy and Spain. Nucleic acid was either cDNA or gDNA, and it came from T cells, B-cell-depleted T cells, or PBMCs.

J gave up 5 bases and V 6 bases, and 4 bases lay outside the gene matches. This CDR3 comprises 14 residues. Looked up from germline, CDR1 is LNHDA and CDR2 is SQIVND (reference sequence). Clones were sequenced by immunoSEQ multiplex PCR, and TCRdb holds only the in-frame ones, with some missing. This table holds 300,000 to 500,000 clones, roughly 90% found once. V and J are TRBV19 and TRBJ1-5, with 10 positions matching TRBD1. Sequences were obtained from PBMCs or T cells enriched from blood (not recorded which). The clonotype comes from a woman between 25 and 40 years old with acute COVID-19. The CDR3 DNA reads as TGTGCCAGTAGGGACAGGGGGGCTGATCAGCCCCAGCATTTT. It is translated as CASRDRGADQPQHF. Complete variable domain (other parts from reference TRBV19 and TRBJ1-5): DGGITQSPKYLFRKEGQNVTLSCEQNLNHDAMYWYRQDPGQGLRLIYYSQIVNDFQKGDIAEGYSVSREKKESFPLTVTSAQKNPTAFYLCASRDRGADQPQHFGDGTRLSIL.